The 23 T cell receptor beta chains below all came from one sample that was sequenced in a study of blood T cell repertoires in COVID-19. Clones were sequenced by immunoSEQ multiplex PCR, and TCRdb holds only the in-frame ones, with some missing. The table includes approximately 110,000 clones, 82% detected once. The sequenced material came from peripheral blood. All receptors derive from a man aged 65 to 79 with acute or convalescent COVID-19.

V is TRBV11-2 and J is TRBJ2-5; D is unresolved. Trimming took off 7 bases at V and 2 bases at J, with 17 bases between the two ends. CDR1 and CDR2 (germline): SGHAT, FQNNGV. This CDR3 region has 15 residues. The DNA of the CDR3 is TGTGCCAGCACCCGAGGTGTAGGTATACAAGAGACCCAGTACTTC. This sequence encodes CASTRGVGIQETQYF.

The chain combines TRBV10-3 with TRBJ2-7, with D perhaps matching TRBD1 (6 bases). The CDR3 length is 14 residues. The germline V gene has CDR1 ENHRY and CDR2 SYGVKD. V gave up 10 bases and J gave up 1 base, with 17 bases separating them. Here the CDR3 reads CATRVDSISYEQYF. As DNA, the CDR3 is TGTGCCACCAGGGTGGACAGCATATCCTACGAGCAGTACTTC.

This clone showed up just a few times. The chain couples TRBV7-9 to TRBJ1-2, with D possibly TRBD1 on 6 matching bases. The CDR3 is made up of 15 amino acids. Trimming removed 1 base at V and 4 bases at J, with 13 bases between. Germline loops: CDR1 SEHNR, CDR2 FQNEAQ (reference sequence). The CDR3 DNA reads as TGTGCCAGCAGCTTAGAATACAGGGCTGTCTATGGCTACACCTTC. Translating gives CASSLEYRAVYGYTF.

J is TRBJ2-7 and V is TRBV5-1, with TRBD1 identical over 10 bases. Germline V gene sequence: CDR1 SGHRS, CDR2 YFSETQ. The ends lost 4 bases at V and 5 bases at J; junction bases unmatched: 6. The CDR3 length is 14 residues. DNA for the CDR3: TGCGCCAGCAGCGCGACAGGGGGCGGCGACGAGCAGTACTTC. This codes for CASSATGGGDEQYF.

The chain links TRBV5-1 to TRBJ2-2; D is unresolved. Germline CDR1 SGHRS, CDR2 YFSETQ. This CDR3 comprises 15 residues. With 2 bases removed from V and 5 bases from J, the gap between germline ends came to 13 bases. The CDR3 coding sequence is TGCGCCAGCAGCTTTGCCCGGTCCAGGACCGGGGAGCTGTTTTTT. Residues: CASSFARSRTGELFF.

V usage is TRBV2 and J usage is TRBJ2-5; 8 nucleotides align to TRBD1. The CDR3 is 15 amino acids. V shed 7 bases and J 6 bases; nucleotides not matched to a gene: 13. Germline-derived CDR1 and CDR2 are SNHLY and FYNNEI. The DNA of the CDR3 is TGTGCCAGCACCGGCGGACAGGGCAGGGTGAAGACCCAGTACTTC. Translated, it gives CASTGGQGRVKTQYF. Full variable domain (missing parts from reference TRBV2 and TRBJ2-5): EPEVTQTPSHQVTQMGQEVILRCVPISNHLYFYWYRQILGQKVEFLVSFYNNEISEKSEIFDDQFSVERPDGSNFTLKIRSTKLEDSAMYFCASTGGQGRVKTQYFGPGTRLLVL.

This rearrangement joins TRBV18 to TRBJ1-2; TRBD1 is a possible D gene (5 bases). Per the germline V gene, CDR1 is KGHSH and CDR2 is LQKENI. The CDR3 consists of 14 residues. Trimming cost V 2 bases and J 7 bases, with 14 bases left between them. The CDR3 DNA is TGTGCCAGCTCACCATCTCCGGGGGGAAGTGGCTACACCTTC. The encoded protein is CASSPSPGGSGYTF.

The chain employs TRBV27 and TRBJ2-7; 8 nucleotides match TRBD1. The germline V gene has CDR1 MNHEY and CDR2 SMNVEV (reference sequence). V shed 5 bases, J shed 6 bases, and the junction held 15 bases outside the gene matches. The CDR3 is 16 amino acids. The CDR3 is CASSTTDRGRIFEQYF. As DNA, the CDR3 is TGTGCCAGCAGTACTACCGACAGGGGCAGAATCTTCGAGCAGTACTTC.

The gene calls are TRBV5-1 and TRBJ2-1, with 7 bases lining up with TRBD1. With 4 bases clipped from V and 8 bases from J, the junction kept 9 bases outside the gene matches. This CDR3 region has 14 residues. Germline V lookup: CDR1 SGHRS, CDR2 YFSETQ. The CDR3 spells CASSKGQPGDEQFF. The CDR3 DNA is TGCGCCAGCAGCAAGGGACAGCCGGGCGATGAGCAGTTCTTC.

This chain uses TRBV9 with TRBJ2-2; 7 bases are shared with TRBD1. This CDR3 comprises 16 residues. The germline V gene encodes CDR1 SGDLS and CDR2 YYNGEE. After removal of 3 bases from V and 2 bases from J, the junction contained 7 bases not matched to a gene. CDR3 in amino acids: CASSGQGTRNTGELFF. CDR3 in DNA: TGTGCCAGCAGCGGACAGGGAACGCGCAACACCGGGGAGCTGTTTTTT. The whole variable domain, filled in from reference TRBV9 and TRBJ2-2, reads DSGVTQTPKHLITATGQRVTLRCSPRSGDLSVYWYQQSLDQGLQFLIQYYNGEERAKGNILERFSAQQFPDLHSELNLSSLELGDSALYFCASSGQGTRNTGELFFGEGSRLTVL.

V and J are TRBV6-5 and TRBJ1-1, with D uncertain. Germline assignment: CDR1 MNHEY and CDR2 SVGAGI. With 8 bases removed from V and 3 bases from J, the gap between germline ends came to 10 bases. The CDR3 is made up of 12 amino acids. For the CDR3, the DNA is TGTGCCAGCGGCCCCGTGGACACTGAAGCTTTCTTT. Residues: CASGPVDTEAFF.

The chain is built from TRBV2 and TRBJ1-3; TRBD1 matches at 8 bases. The CDR3 length is 14 residues. Germline CDR1 and CDR2: SNHLY and FYNNEI. After removal of 4 bases from V and 5 bases from J, the junction contained 4 bases not matched to a gene. The DNA for the CDR3 is TGTGCCAGCAGTGTTGGACAGGGCCGAAACACCATATATTTT. Protein product: CASSVGQGRNTIYF.

The chain has TRBV19 and TRBJ1-2; 10 nucleotides match TRBD1. CDR3 length: 14 amino acids. J lost 8 bases, V lost 3 bases, and 6 bases had no gene match. Germline V gene data show CDR1 as LNHDA and CDR2 as SQIVND (reference sequence). CDR3 in DNA: TGTGCCAGTAGTATTTGGACAGGGGGAGAGGGCTACACCTTC. Its translation is CASSIWTGGEGYTF.

The sample holds a few counts of this clone. This rearrangement joins TRBV5-1 to TRBJ1-3, with D uncertain. Trimming left V 6 bases short and J 1 base short, with 14 bases between. The CDR3 loop spans 15 amino acids. Per the germline V gene, CDR1 is SGHRS and CDR2 is YFSETQ. This CDR3 reads CASKSGTASGNTIYF. The CDR3 DNA reads as TGCGCCAGCAAGTCGGGTACGGCGTCTGGAAACACCATATATTTT.

The gene calls are TRBV7-8 and TRBJ2-7; TRBD1 aligns across 7 bases. Germline-derived CDR1 and CDR2 are SGHVS and FQNEAQ. The CDR3 has 15 amino acids. Trimming at V came to 5 bases and at J to 2 bases, leaving 9 bases not matched to a gene. The CDR3: CASSLSGTATYEQYF. In nucleotides, the CDR3 is TGTGCCAGCAGCCTTTCGGGGACAGCTACCTACGAGCAGTACTTC.

The rearrangement links TRBV4-1 to TRBJ1-2; 12 bases map to TRBD1. J gave up 3 bases and V 2 bases, and 4 bases lay outside the gene matches. The CDR3 extends over 16 amino acids. Germline V gives CDR1 MGHRA, CDR2 YSYEKL. The CDR3 DNA reads TGCGCCAGCAGCCAACCGGGACAGGGGGCTGACTATGGCTACACCTTC. Protein: CASSQPGQGADYGYTF.

CDR3 coding DNA: TGTGCCAGCAGCCTGGGACAGGGGGATGAAGCTTTCTTT. Translating it yields CASSLGQGDEAFF. The chain joins TRBV6-5 to TRBJ1-1, with 11 bases matching TRBD1. This CDR3 has 13 amino acids. Germline-derived CDR1 and CDR2 are MNHEY and SVGAGI. The V and J ends lost 6 bases and 7 bases, in that order; junction bases with no gene match: 4.

The chain links TRBV7-3 to TRBJ2-3; D possibly corresponds to TRBD2 (5 bases). The V end lost 4 bases, the J end lost 4 bases, and 9 bases lay between the germline ends. CDR1 and CDR2 from the germline V gene are SGHTA and FQGTGA. This CDR3 is built from 13 residues. The CDR3 DNA reads as TGTGCCAGCAGCTCCAGGACTGCAGATACGCAGTATTTT. Translation gives CASSSRTADTQYF.

The chain employs TRBV28 and TRBJ1-4, with 10 positions matching TRBD1. Germline V gives CDR1 MDHEN, CDR2 SYDVKM. Trimming removed 4 bases from V and 8 bases from J; junction bases left unmatched: 7. This CDR3 has 15 residues. The CDR3 DNA follows: TGTGCCAGCAGTTCCACGGGACAGGGGAACGAAAAACTGTTTTTT. Residues: CASSSTGQGNEKLFF.

The V call is TRBV5-1, the J call TRBJ1-6; 9 bases are a match to TRBD1. Germline V gene lookup returns CDR1 SGHRS and CDR2 YFSETQ. This CDR3 is 14 amino acids long. J lost 10 bases, V lost 4 bases, and 6 bases had no gene match. In nucleotides, the CDR3 is TGCGCCAGCAGCCGGACAGGGGAACTATCACCCCTCCACTTT. It specifies CASSRTGELSPLHF.

CDR3 sequence: CSVGSGRAHNEQFF. CDR3 DNA sequence: TGCAGCGTCGGGAGCGGGAGGGCTCACAATGAGCAGTTCTTC. The chain recombines TRBV29-1 with TRBJ2-1, with TRBD2 matching over 10 bases. Germline trimming cut 6 bases from V and 5 bases from J; bases unmatched to any gene: 7. This CDR3 contains 14 residues. The V gene's germline CDR1 is SQVTM and CDR2 ANQGSEA.

This clone is a singleton in its sample. The junction and the germline gene differ at one end; a read error may be behind it. Other DNA sequences in the same sample also yield this CDR3. V gene TRBV5-1 combines with J gene TRBJ2-1, with 8 bases that match TRBD2. The CDR3 has 14 residues. Germline-derived CDR1 and CDR2 are SGHRS and YFSETQ. The CDR3: CASKSGGPHNEQFF. The CDR3 nucleotides are TGCGCTAGCAAAAGCGGGGGCCCCCACAATGAGCAGTTCTTC.

The chain joins TRBV28 to TRBJ2-5; 11 bases align to TRBD1. CDR1 and CDR2 from the germline V gene are MDHEN and SYDVKM. V was clipped by 4 bases and J by 3 bases; unmatched bases: 7. This CDR3 is 16 amino acids long. As DNA, the CDR3 is TGTGCCAGCAGTTCGTTGGACAGGGGGCGAAAAGAGACCCAGTACTTC. It codes for CASSSLDRGRKETQYF. Using reference TRBV28 and TRBJ2-5 for the parts outside the CDR3, the full variable domain is DVKVTQSSRYLVKRTGEKVFLECVQDMDHENMFWYRQDPGLGLRLIYFSYDVKMKEKGDIPEGYSVSREKKERFSLILESASTNQTSMYLCASSSLDRGRKETQYFGPGTRLLVL.